This is a list of T cell receptor beta chains from one sample in a study of blood T cell repertoires in COVID-19. The protocol was immunoSEQ multiplex PCR, while the TCRdb copy is restricted to in-frame clones and leaves out a portion. The data hold tens of thousands of clones, with about 72% observed a single time. Sample: peripheral blood. The receptors shown here come from a man between 70 and 80 years old with active or convalescent COVID-19. CDR3s leave out the opening cysteine and the closing phenylalanine or tryptophan. D genes are given only for firm matches.

>TRBD1|TRBV23-1|TRBJ1-3
ASSQSGQGDPLEKGNTIY
>TRBD1|TRBV5-1|TRBJ1-2
ASSYGQGTGGYT
>.|TRBV6-5|TRBJ1-5
ASSLGGWNQPQH
>.|TRBV3-1/TRBV3-2|TRBJ1-6
ASSQGADNSPLH
>TRBD1|TRBV29-1|TRBJ1-3
SVDSGQGSGNTIY
>TRBD1|TRBV10-3|TRBJ1-6
AISTGTGRSPLH
>.|TRBV3-1/TRBV3-2|TRBJ2-3
ASSQAGKGVTDTQY
>.|TRBV27|TRBJ1-1
ASSSTTGVTEAF
>TRBD1|TRBV3-1/TRBV3-2|TRBJ1-3
ASLDRGGNTIY
>.|TRBV11-2|TRBJ1-1
ASSFKSNTEAF
>.|TRBV4-1|TRBJ1-3
ASSPFGTPSGNTIY
>TRBD1|TRBV5-4|TRBJ2-4
ASSFNRDRGLY
>TRBD2|TRBV3-1/TRBV3-2|TRBJ2-1
ASSAGLAGANEQF
>.|TRBV7-9|TRBJ1-1
ASSAQGLGASVRAEAF
>TRBD1|TRBV6-5|TRBJ2-1
ASSYKGQAPYNEQF
>.|TRBV3-1/TRBV3-2|TRBJ1-3
ASSQGPSGNTIY
>.|TRBV4-2|TRBJ1-6
ASSQVISGKPNSPLH
>.|TRBV19|TRBJ1-2
ASSGGGIWNYGYT
>TRBD1|TRBV29-1|TRBJ2-3
STGTGAADTQY
>TRBD2|TRBV24-1|TRBJ2-1
ATSDGLAGGGEQF
>.|TRBV4-2|TRBJ2-3
ASSQVGADNTQY
>.|TRBV6-5|TRBJ2-7
ASSYSTGLGYEQY
>.|TRBV13|TRBJ1-2
ASSSRGVDYGYT
>.|TRBV5-1|TRBJ1-1
ASSGGHGDPEAF
>.|TRBV5-6|TRBJ2-3
ASSYITDTQY
>.|TRBV7-2|TRBJ1-2
ASSPQELGGYT
>.|TRBV5-5|TRBJ1-3
ASSSSPGNTIY
>TRBD1|TRBV2|TRBJ2-2
ASSGQGGTGELF
>TRBD1|TRBV18|TRBJ2-5
ASSPGTDGETQY
>.|TRBV28|TRBJ2-1
ASMGIQEQGREF
>.|TRBV5-4|TRBJ1-3
ASSLRNTGFGNTIY
>.|TRBV25-1|TRBJ1-1
ASSGRGHRARAF
>TRBD1|TRBV7-9|TRBJ2-3
ASSWGTGFRYTQY
>.|TRBV27|TRBJ2-3
ASRRGGGPNYTQY
>.|TRBV19|TRBJ1-5
ASSRAGVRDNQPQH
>.|TRBV28|TRBJ1-3
ASTSVRVHPGNTIY
>.|TRBV28|TRBJ2-2
ASLRGISGELF
>.|TRBV6-1|TRBJ2-7
ASSEISDEQY
>TRBD1|TRBV5-1|TRBJ2-7
ASSPGTGGIYEQY
>.|TRBV5-4|TRBJ1-1
ASSFSRETEAF
>TRBD1|TRBV7-9|TRBJ1-2
ASSRIGQDDGYT
>.|TRBV21-1|TRBJ2-7
ASSKAPRGVRDRRNEQY
>TRBD1|TRBV30|TRBJ2-1
AWSDKGGTGPYNEQF
>.|TRBV7-2|TRBJ1-6
ASSQTIGGQNSPLH
>.|TRBV6-4|TRBJ2-6
ASPPSGANVLT
>.|TRBV4-1|TRBJ2-7
ASSQTGTRNEQY
>TRBD2|TRBV6-4|TRBJ2-7
ASSVPAGRYEQY
>.|TRBV9|TRBJ2-3
ASSVAADTQY
>.|TRBV30|TRBJ1-5
AWRAGDFSNQPQH
>TRBD2|TRBV4-2|TRBJ2-1
ASNELAGGHNEQF
>TRBD1|TRBV16|TRBJ1-5
ASSQSRQGGQPQH
>TRBD1|TRBV27|TRBJ1-6
ASSLSDRGGSPLH
>.|TRBV5-1|TRBJ2-1
ASSSWTAQNEQF
>TRBD1|TRBV3-1/TRBV3-2|TRBJ2-7
ASSQVNRGHDYEQY
>TRBD2|TRBV19|TRBJ2-5
ASSIQPGLGEETQY
>.|TRBV23-1|TRBJ1-4
ASSQREGLPV
>.|TRBV30|TRBJ1-1
AWSPLGGAGAF